The 9 T cell receptor beta chains below come from one sample, sequenced in a study of blood T cell repertoires in COVID-19. Only in-frame clones appear in the TCRdb table, and some are missing; sequencing was by immunoSEQ multiplex PCR. Found here are 250,000 or so clones, approximately 90% of them singletons; the top ten hold roughly 9%. Specimen: PBMCs or T cells enriched from blood (not recorded which). The receptors come from a man aged 35 to 55 who had recovered from COVID-19.

The V call is TRBV5-5, the J call TRBJ2-3, with 12 nucleotides matching TRBD2. With 4 bases clipped from V and 3 bases from J, the junction kept 12 bases outside the gene matches. The CDR3 is made up of 18 amino acids. Germline V gene sequence: CDR1 SGHKS, CDR2 YYEKEE (reference sequence). The CDR3 nucleotides are TGTGCCAGCAGCCCCGCTAGCGGGAGGGCCTTTTTGACAGATACGCAGTATTTT. Protein product: CASSPASGRAFLTDTQYF.

This chain joins TRBV20-1 and TRBJ1-4; D remains ambiguous. The germline V gene encodes CDR1 DFQATT and CDR2 SNEGSKA (reference sequence). V gave up 7 bases and J gave up 8 bases, with 11 bases separating them. The CDR3 sequence is 11 residues long. The CDR3: CSGRIGEKLFF. The CDR3, as DNA: TGCAGTGGCAGGATTGGGGAAAAACTGTTTTTT.

The chain recombines TRBV6-5 with TRBJ1-1; weak D call: TRBD1 (5 bases). Trimming took off 6 bases at V and 2 bases at J, with 13 bases between the two ends. CDR1 MNHEY and CDR2 SVGAGI come from the germline V gene. The CDR3 consists of 14 residues. This CDR3 reads CASSSNRINTEAFF. CDR3 sequence (DNA): TGTGCCAGCAGCAGCAACAGGATTAACACTGAAGCTTTCTTT.

Points on this clone: Other DNA sequences of this sample code for an identical CDR3. As DNA, the CDR3 is TGTGCCAGCTCACCAACAGGGGTCGAGCAGTACTTC. Its translation: CASSPTGVEQYF. The rearrangement joins TRBV18 to TRBJ2-7; the match to TRBD1 covers 7 bases. Germline CDR1 KGHSH, CDR2 LQKENI. The CDR3 is 12 amino acids. V trimming: 2 bases; J trimming: 6 bases; junction bases outside the gene matches: 1.

The chain has TRBV5-5 and TRBJ1-1; D is perhaps TRBD1 (6 bases). CDR3 length equals 14 residues. V dropped 6 bases and J dropped 4 bases, with 16 bases sitting between them. Germline CDR1 and CDR2: SGHKS and YYEKEE (reference sequence). As DNA, the CDR3 is TGTGCCAGCATCCAGGGGAGTGTGGGCACTGAAGCTTTCTTT. It encodes CASIQGSVGTEAFF. Based on the CDR3 plus reference TRBV5-5 and TRBJ1-1, the full variable domain is DAGVTQSPTHLIKTRGQQVTLRCSPISGHKSVSWYQQVLGQGPQFIFQYYEKEERGRGNFPDRFSARQFPNYSSELNVNALLLGDSALYLCASIQGSVGTEAFFGQGTRLTVV.

This CDR3 reads CATSRDWGVLAGGQREETQYF. DNA of the CDR3: TGTGCCACCAGCAGAGATTGGGGTGTTCTAGCGGGAGGGCAACGGGAAGAGACCCAGTACTTC. This rearrangement joins TRBV15 to TRBJ2-5; TRBD2 aligns across 12 bases. Germline trimming cut 0 bases from V and 3 bases from J; bases unmatched to any gene: 17. The length of the CDR3 is 21 residues. Germline V gives CDR1 LNHNV, CDR2 YYDKDF (reference sequence).

The chain carries TRBV5-1 and TRBJ2-2; 10 bases are shared with TRBD2. Per the germline V gene, CDR1 is SGHRS and CDR2 is YFSETQ. The CDR3 length is 16 residues. V lost 0 bases and J lost 4; bases outside the gene matches: 3. The CDR3 protein is CASSLVASGGTGELFF. CDR3 in DNA: TGCGCCAGCAGCTTGGTCGCTAGCGGGGGCACCGGGGAGCTGTTTTTT.

This rearrangement joins TRBV5-1 to TRBJ2-7; TRBD1 might be the D (5 bases). CDR3 size: 14 residues. The V end was cut by 0 bases, the J end by 1 base, with 8 bases between. CDR1 and CDR2 from the germline V gene are SGHRS and YFSETQ. In DNA, the CDR3 is TGCGCCAGCAGCTTGGTACCAGGGTCCTACGAGCAGTACTTC. Its protein product is CASSLVPGSYEQYF.

V and J are TRBV24-1 and TRBJ1-5; 7 positions match TRBD1. CDR1 and CDR2 from the germline V gene are KGHDR and SFDVKD. The CDR3 is made up of 14 amino acids. V lost 2 bases, J lost 6 bases, and 3 bases stayed unmatched. The CDR3 nucleotides read TGTGCCACCAGTGATTCGGACAGGTCTCAGCCCCAGCATTTT. Protein product: CATSDSDRSQPQHF.